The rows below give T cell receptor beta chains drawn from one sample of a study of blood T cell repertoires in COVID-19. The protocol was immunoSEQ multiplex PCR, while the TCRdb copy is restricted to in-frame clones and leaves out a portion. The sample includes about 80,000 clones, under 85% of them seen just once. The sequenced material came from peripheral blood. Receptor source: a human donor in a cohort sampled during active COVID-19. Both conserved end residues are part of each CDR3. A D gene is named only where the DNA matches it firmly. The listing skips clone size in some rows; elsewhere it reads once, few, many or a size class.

CDR3 DNA: TGCAGTGCTAGTGGGAACAGGGGAATAGGCAATCAGCCCCAGCATTTT; CDR3 protein: CSASGNRGIGNQPQHF; J gene: TRBJ1-5; D gene: TRBD1; V gene: TRBV20-1; clone size: -
CDR3 DNA: TGTGCCAGCAGTGCACAGCCGAACACTGAAGCTTTCTTT; CDR3 protein: CASSAQPNTEAFF; J gene: TRBJ1-1; D gene: -; V gene: TRBV2; clone size: once
CDR3 DNA: TGTGCCATCGGGTCGGGGGGCGCTAGCACAGATACGCAGTATTTT; CDR3 protein: CAIGSGGASTDTQYF; J gene: TRBJ2-3; D gene: -; V gene: TRBV10-3; clone size: -
CDR3 DNA: TGCAGCGCCCTAGGTGAGAGGGGGCATGAAAAACTGTTTTTT; CDR3 protein: CSALGERGHEKLFF; J gene: TRBJ1-4; D gene: TRBD1; V gene: TRBV29-1; clone size: -
CDR3 DNA: TGTGCCAGCACCCAGGTCGCTAGCGGGAGGGGGGATACGCAGTATTTT; CDR3 protein: CASTQVASGRGDTQYF; J gene: TRBJ2-3; D gene: TRBD2; V gene: TRBV7-8; clone size: -
CDR3 DNA: TGTGCCAGCAGCTTGGGAGGGCGGGGTCGGGATTCACCCCTCCACTTT; CDR3 protein: CASSLGGRGRDSPLHF; J gene: TRBJ1-6; D gene: -; V gene: TRBV5-4; clone size: -
CDR3 DNA: TGTGCCAGCAGCCGACTGACGGAGGGTAACGAGTATCAGCCCCAGCATTTT; CDR3 protein: CASSRLTEGNEYQPQHF; J gene: TRBJ1-5; D gene: -; V gene: TRBV5-6; clone size: once
CDR3 DNA: TGCGCCAGCAGTCGCAGGGACACTGAAGCTTTCTTT; CDR3 protein: CASSRRDTEAFF; J gene: TRBJ1-1; D gene: -; V gene: TRBV10-1; clone size: few
CDR3 DNA: TGCAGCGTTGATGGGAGGGCCTACTATGAGCAGTTCTTC; CDR3 protein: CSVDGRAYYEQFF; J gene: TRBJ2-1; D gene: TRBD2; V gene: TRBV29-1; clone size: once
CDR3 DNA: TGTGCCAGCAGCCCGACTAGGGTCACCGGGGAGCTGTTTTTT; CDR3 protein: CASSPTRVTGELFF; J gene: TRBJ2-2; D gene: -; V gene: TRBV3-1/TRBV3-2; clone size: -
CDR3 DNA: TGTGCCAGAAGCTTCAGACAGGGGGCTTTCTTT; CDR3 protein: CARSFRQGAFF; J gene: TRBJ1-1; D gene: TRBD1; V gene: TRBV5-3; clone size: -
CDR3 DNA: TGTGCCAGCAAAGACAGGGACCCACCCTACGAGCAGTACTTC; CDR3 protein: CASKDRDPPYEQYF; J gene: TRBJ2-7; D gene: TRBD1; V gene: TRBV28; clone size: -
CDR3 DNA: TGTGCCAGCACCCCCCGGGCTAATGAAAAACTGTTTTTT; CDR3 protein: CASTPRANEKLFF; J gene: TRBJ1-4; D gene: -; V gene: TRBV11-2; clone size: -
CDR3 DNA: TGTGCCAGCAGTCTGACAAATCAGCCCCAGCATTTT; CDR3 protein: CASSLTNQPQHF; J gene: TRBJ1-5; D gene: -; V gene: TRBV28; clone size: -
CDR3 DNA: TGCGCCAGCAGCTGGACTAGCGGGGCCTCTCACGATGAGCAGTTCTTC; CDR3 protein: CASSWTSGASHDEQFF; J gene: TRBJ2-1; D gene: TRBD2; V gene: TRBV5-1; clone size: -
CDR3 DNA: TGTGCCAGCTCACCACCGGGCAGGACTTCTGGAAACACCATATATTTT; CDR3 protein: CASSPPGRTSGNTIYF; J gene: TRBJ1-3; D gene: -; V gene: TRBV18; clone size: -
CDR3 DNA: TGCAGTGCTAGTGTCCGGGGGGCCAACTATGGCTACACCTTC; CDR3 protein: CSASVRGANYGYTF; J gene: TRBJ1-2; D gene: -; V gene: TRBV20-1; clone size: -
CDR3 DNA: TGTGCCAGCATCATGGGCGGGAGTAATAGGTTAGATACGCAGTATTTT; CDR3 protein: CASIMGGSNRLDTQYF; J gene: TRBJ2-3; D gene: TRBD2; V gene: TRBV27; clone size: once
CDR3 DNA: TGCGCCAGCAGCTTGCGGTCAGGGGGCTCCTACGAGCAGTACTTC; CDR3 protein: CASSLRSGGSYEQYF; J gene: TRBJ2-7; D gene: TRBD1; V gene: TRBV5-1; clone size: -
CDR3 DNA: TGTGCCAGCAGCTTACCGGGACAGACTAATGAAAAACTGTTTTTT; CDR3 protein: CASSLPGQTNEKLFF; J gene: TRBJ1-4; D gene: TRBD1; V gene: TRBV5-4; clone size: -
CDR3 DNA: TGTGCCAGCAGCTTGATCTCCGGGACAGTGACTAATTCACCCCTCCACTTT; CDR3 protein: CASSLISGTVTNSPLHF; J gene: TRBJ1-6; D gene: TRBD1; V gene: TRBV7-8; clone size: few
CDR3 DNA: TGCGCCAGCAGCGAACTAGCGGGTTACAATGAGCAGTTCTTC; CDR3 protein: CASSELAGYNEQFF; J gene: TRBJ2-1; D gene: TRBD2; V gene: TRBV5-1; clone size: -
CDR3 DNA: TGTGCCAGCAGCCCTGGGGGTAGGGTAACAGGGGGCGAGCAGTACTTC; CDR3 protein: CASSPGGRVTGGEQYF; J gene: TRBJ2-7; D gene: TRBD1; V gene: TRBV5-4; clone size: -
CDR3 DNA: TGTGCCAGCAGCAAACGGACTAGCCCCAGGGGTGATGAGCAGTTCTTC; CDR3 protein: CASSKRTSPRGDEQFF; J gene: TRBJ2-1; D gene: TRBD2; V gene: TRBV5-6; clone size: once
CDR3 DNA: TGTGCCTGGAGTGTAAGGTCAGGGGGCACCGGGGAGCTGTTTTTT; CDR3 protein: CAWSVRSGGTGELFF; J gene: TRBJ2-2; D gene: TRBD1; V gene: TRBV30; clone size: -
CDR3 DNA: TGCGCCAGCAGCTTGCCGGGACAGGTCAATGAGCAGTTCTTC; CDR3 protein: CASSLPGQVNEQFF; J gene: TRBJ2-1; D gene: TRBD1; V gene: TRBV5-1; clone size: -
CDR3 DNA: TGCGCCAGCAGCTTACAAATCTCCAACACTGAAGCTTTCTTT; CDR3 protein: CASSLQISNTEAFF; J gene: TRBJ1-1; D gene: -; V gene: TRBV5-1; clone size: -
CDR3 DNA: TGTGCCAGCAGCGCATTGCTAGGGAGGGAGACCCAGTACTTC; CDR3 protein: CASSALLGRETQYF; J gene: TRBJ2-5; D gene: -; V gene: TRBV9; clone size: few
CDR3 DNA: TGTGCCAGCAGCTATCAGGGGGGAACCCAGTACTTC; CDR3 protein: CASSYQGGTQYF; J gene: TRBJ2-5; D gene: -; V gene: TRBV9; clone size: -
CDR3 DNA: TGTGCCAGCGTCTTTCCGGGTTCTCGTTCACCCCTCCACTTT; CDR3 protein: CASVFPGSRSPLHF; J gene: TRBJ1-6; D gene: -; V gene: TRBV27; clone size: -
CDR3 DNA: TGCGCCAGCAGTGAGTCCTGGGCCGCCGGTGATTCACCCCTCCACTTT; CDR3 protein: CASSESWAAGDSPLHF; J gene: TRBJ1-6; D gene: -; V gene: TRBV10-2; clone size: -
CDR3 DNA: TGTGCCAGCAGCCTAGAAGCCAGGGGAACGGGGGAGCAGTACTTC; CDR3 protein: CASSLEARGTGEQYF; J gene: TRBJ2-7; D gene: -; V gene: TRBV7-3; clone size: -